The following is a T cell receptor beta chain sequence with its context. The sample belongs to a study of blood T cell repertoires in COVID-19. The method was immunoSEQ multiplex PCR; TCRdb's version includes in-frame clones alone and lacks a portion of them. There are a few hundred thousand clones in the sample; around 89% occur only once, and around 4% lies in the top ten. This CDR3 is 17 amino acids long. CDR1 and CDR2 (germline): LGHNA, YSLEER. The germline V and J ends were trimmed by 4 bases and 1 base, with 19 bases remaining between them. The receptor was derived from a woman aged 30 to 39 who had recovered from COVID-19. The material sequenced was PBMCs or T cells enriched from blood (not recorded which). The chain couples TRBV4-3 to TRBJ1-2; D ambiguous. CDR3 nucleotides: TGCGCCAGCAGCCTTTTTACCCGACCGCGGTTTAACTATGGCTACACCTTC. Translated, it gives CASSLFTRPRFNYGYTF.